The 17 T cell receptor beta chains below come from one sample, sequenced in a study of T cell responses to AZD1222 COVID-19 vaccine. Libraries were prepared by immunoSEQ multiplex PCR; TCRdb keeps only in-frame clonotypes and omits some of them. The table records more than 85,000 clones, roughly 92% of them present only once. The material sequenced was peripheral blood, taken 28 days after the second AZD1222 dose. The origin of the receptors is an adult who received the AZD1222 COVID-19 vaccine.

The chain couples TRBV2 to TRBJ1-5; D call uncertain. Germline lookup yields CDR1 SNHLY and CDR2 FYNNEI. With 6 bases removed from V and 0 bases from J, the gap between germline ends came to 6 bases. The CDR3 loop spans 13 amino acids. The CDR3 region is CASREYSNQPQHF. The CDR3 bases are TGTGCCAGCAGGGAATATAGCAATCAGCCCCAGCATTTT. Combining the CDR3 with reference TRBV2 and TRBJ1-5 gives the whole variable domain EPEVTQTPSHQVTQMGQEVILRCVPISNHLYFYWYRQILGQKVEFLVSFYNNEISEKSEIFDDQFSVERPDGSNFTLKIRSTKLEDSAMYFCASREYSNQPQHFGDGTRLSIL.

The chain employs TRBV6-1 and TRBJ2-2; D tentatively fits TRBD1 or TRBD2 (6 bases each). The CDR3 has 15 residues. Per germline, CDR1 MNHNS and CDR2 SASEGT. Deletions cut 2 bases from V and 6 bases from J, with 13 bases between. CDR3 DNA: TGTGCCAGCAGTGAAAGGGGGGCCCCCCCCGGGGAGCTGTTTTTT. Translated, it gives CASSERGAPPGELFF.

V gene TRBV7-5 combines with J gene TRBJ2-7. TRBV7-5 is a recognized pseudogene. There are 14 residues in the CDR3. CDR3 nucleotide sequence: TGTGCCAGAAGCTTGGGACCGCCTACCTACGAGCAGTACTTC. Translated, it gives CARSLGPPTYEQYF.

This chain joins TRBV5-4 and TRBJ2-7; 10 positions match TRBD2. The CDR3 has 15 amino acids. Germline CDR1 is SGHNT and CDR2 is YYREEE (reference sequence). Trimming at V came to 4 bases and at J to 4 bases, leaving 8 bases not matched to a gene. Here the CDR3 reads CASSGSGGFKYEQYF. Here the CDR3 DNA reads TGTGCCAGCAGCGGTAGCGGGGGGTTTAAGTACGAGCAGTACTTC.

The genes are TRBV25-1 and TRBJ2-7; TRBD1 agrees at 7 bases. Trimming removed 5 bases from V and 3 bases from J; junction bases left unmatched: 10. The CDR3 totals 15 residues. Germline V gene lookup returns CDR1 MGHDK and CDR2 SYGVNS. The CDR3 nucleotides are TGTGCCAGCAGTCCCTCGGGACAGAATTTCTACGAGCAGTACTTC. Protein product: CASSPSGQNFYEQYF.

This sequence joins TRBV7-9 and TRBJ2-1, with a possible D match to TRBD1 (5 bases). Germline V gene lookup returns CDR1 SEHNR and CDR2 FQNEAQ (reference sequence). The CDR3 loop spans 14 amino acids. V lost 2 bases, J lost 3 bases, and 8 bases lay in between. For the CDR3, the DNA is TGTGCCAGCAGCTTAAGGCAGGGCTACAATGAGCAGTTCTTC. Translating gives CASSLRQGYNEQFF.

This clone was detected only a few times. The rearrangement links TRBV5-4 to TRBJ1-6; D call uncertain. Trimming removed 4 bases at V and 7 bases at J, with 12 bases between. The CDR3 is 14 amino acids. CDR1 is SGHNT, CDR2 YYREEE, per germline (reference sequence). This CDR3 is CASSPTLENSPLHF. CDR3 nucleotides: TGTGCCAGCAGCCCGACCCTAGAAAATTCACCCCTCCACTTT.

The CDR3 reads CASSLLSGGGNTGELFF. As DNA, the CDR3 is TGTGCCAGCAGCCTACTTAGCGGGGGGGGTAACACCGGGGAGCTGTTTTTT. V gene TRBV7-8 combines with J gene TRBJ2-2, with TRBD2 matching 11 bases. CDR3 length: 17 amino acids. Losses at the gene ends were 5 bases for V and 2 bases for J; bases not matched to a gene: 7. Germline V lookup: CDR1 SGHVS, CDR2 FQNEAQ.

V is TRBV5-4 and J is TRBJ1-6; 9 nucleotides agree with TRBD1. Germline-derived CDR1 and CDR2 are SGHNT and YYREEE (reference sequence). J gave up 9 bases and V 4 bases, and 5 bases lay outside the gene matches. The CDR3 is 14 amino acids. The CDR3 loop reads CASSTRTGASPLHF. In DNA form, the CDR3 reads TGTGCCAGCAGCACGCGGACAGGGGCTTCACCCCTCCACTTT.

The V and J genes are TRBV13 and TRBJ1-3, with 8 bases fitting TRBD1. The CDR3 runs to 16 residues. Germline V lookup: CDR1 PRHDT, CDR2 FYEKMQ (reference sequence). V shed 0 bases, J shed 4 bases, and the junction held 5 bases outside the gene matches. This CDR3 reads CASSLGSGGLGNTIYF. In nucleotides, the CDR3 is TGTGCCAGCAGCTTAGGGTCAGGGGGCCTGGGAAACACCATATATTTT.

Only a few counts were recorded for this clone. The rearrangement joins TRBV7-2 to TRBJ1-6; D is perhaps TRBD1 (5 bases). CDR3 size: 14 residues. V lost 8 bases, J lost 7 bases, and 15 bases lay in between. Germline loops: CDR1 SGHTA, CDR2 FQGNSA. As DNA, the CDR3 is TGTGCCAGCGCGGGGGGTAGGGAAAATTCACCCCTCCACTTT. Translated, it gives CASAGGRENSPLHF.

In its sample, this clone was seen once. The J gene is TRBJ2-2, the V gene TRBV11-3; 8 bases are shared with TRBD1. Germline lookup yields CDR1 SGHNT and CDR2 YENEEA. J was trimmed by 1 base and V by 4 bases; bases with no gene match: 5. The CDR3 totals 16 residues. For the CDR3, the DNA is TGTGCCAGCAGCTCAGAAGGACAGGGGAACACCGGGGAGCTGTTTTTT. It codes for CASSSEGQGNTGELFF.

This chain joins TRBV2 and TRBJ1-5; D ambiguous. The CDR3 runs 15 residues. The V and J ends lost 5 bases and 3 bases respectively, with 14 bases between them. Per the germline V gene, CDR1 is SNHLY and CDR2 is FYNNEI. This chain's CDR3 is CASSPQPGPNQPQHF. The CDR3, as DNA: TGTGCCAGCAGTCCACAACCTGGCCCCAATCAGCCCCAGCATTTT.

The chain employs TRBV24-1 and TRBJ2-7; D possibly corresponds to TRBD1 (5 bases). Germline CDR1 reads KGHDR; CDR2 reads SFDVKD. The CDR3 is 15 amino acids. V dropped 5 bases and J dropped 1 base, with 14 bases sitting between them. The CDR3 sequence: CATSAGRARSYEQYF. The CDR3 nucleotides are TGTGCCACCAGTGCGGGCAGGGCTCGGTCCTACGAGCAGTACTTC.

The chain is built from TRBV19 and TRBJ2-7, with 7 positions matching TRBD1. The CDR3 has 13 residues. Germline CDR1 and CDR2: LNHDA and SQIVND (reference sequence). Trimming cost V 3 bases and J 2 bases; bases outside gene matches: 1. CDR3 region: CASSMGQTYEQYF. The CDR3 DNA sequence: TGTGCCAGTAGTATGGGACAGACCTACGAGCAGTACTTC.

This clone was recorded once. The V call is TRBV6-5, the J call TRBJ2-7; TRBD1 matches 8 bases. With V trimmed by 4 bases and J by 4 bases, 6 bases remained unmatched. The CDR3 sequence is 14 residues long. Per the germline V gene, CDR1 is MNHEY and CDR2 is SVGAGI. The CDR3 protein is CASSSRDRKYEQYF. DNA for the CDR3: TGTGCCAGCAGTTCCCGGGACAGGAAGTACGAGCAGTACTTC.

This sequence joins TRBV5-1 and TRBJ1-6; TRBD1 might be the D (6 bases). CDR1 SGHRS and CDR2 YFSETQ come from the germline V gene. The ends were cut back, 5 bases at V and 8 bases at J, with 14 bases in the middle. CDR3 length: 14 amino acids. CDR3 coding DNA: TGCGCCAGCAGGAAACAGGGAAACGATTCACCCCTCCACTTT. It encodes CASRKQGNDSPLHF.